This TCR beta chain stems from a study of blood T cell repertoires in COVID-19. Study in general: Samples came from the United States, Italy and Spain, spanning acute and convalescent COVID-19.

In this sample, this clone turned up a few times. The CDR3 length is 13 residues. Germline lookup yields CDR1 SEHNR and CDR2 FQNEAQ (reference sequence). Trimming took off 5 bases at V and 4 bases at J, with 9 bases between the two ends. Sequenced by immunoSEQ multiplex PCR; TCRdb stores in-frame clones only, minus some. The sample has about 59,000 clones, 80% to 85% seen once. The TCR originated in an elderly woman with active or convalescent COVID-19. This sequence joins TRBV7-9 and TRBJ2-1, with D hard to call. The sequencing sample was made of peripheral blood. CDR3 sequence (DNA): TGTGCCAGCAGCCTCACATTTTACAATGAGCAGTTCTTC. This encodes CASSLTFYNEQFF.